This TCR beta chain came from a study of cytomegalovirus exposure and HLA in healthy donors. Findings and caveats of the study: Being indistinguishable, some V segments were excluded, TRBV6-2 and TRBV6-3 among them. A later analysis showed HLA-associated TCR beta chains outstripping equally common others in clonal expansion.

Concerning this clone: Its cognate antigen is unknown.

CDR3 length: 13 residues. The germline gives CDR1 MDHEN, CDR2 SYDVKM. Between the trimmed V and J ends, which lost 7 bases and 0 bases, there was a span of 9 bases. Both 60 Vbeta primers and 13 Jbeta primers went into the PCR. Libraries were prepared by immunoSEQ multiplex PCR; TCRdb keeps only in-frame clonotypes and omits some of them. The table records 150,000 or so clones, approximately 84% of them present only once. The specimen was PBMCs. The sequence was collected from a boy younger than 10 in good health and CMV-seronegative. The rearrangement links TRBV28 to TRBJ1-1; D gene unclear. This CDR3 is CASTGRVNTEAFF. CDR3 nucleotides: TGTGCCAGCACGGGAAGGGTGAACACTGAAGCTTTCTTT.